This T cell receptor (beta chain) was sequenced in a study of early T cells in non-severe SARS-CoV-2 infection. Overall study context: Sequencing targeted bulk RNA from unsorted whole blood, leaving chains unpaired.

Attached unique molecular identifiers marked individual cDNA molecules. TCRdb called the 5' RACE reads again in MiXCR, with one record for every CDR3 protein. The sample shows fewer than 110,000 distinct CDR3 sequences, approximately 10% of them seen only once. This clonotype was recorded a few times. The antigen is undetermined. V shed 4 bases and J 7 bases; nucleotides not matched to a gene: 5. CDR3 length: 13 amino acids. The germline CDR1 and CDR2 sequences are SQVTM and ANQGSEA. Study-wide results and caveats: VDJdb matches were skewed toward anti-spike CD8 T cell responses.

The sequence came from an adult who was a healthcare worker with PCR-confirmed SARS-CoV-2 infection or an uninfected control (not recorded which). V and J are TRBV29-1 and TRBJ2-1, with TRBD1 identical over 9 bases. The material sequenced was whole blood. This CDR3 is CSVGTGVRNEQFF. The CDR3 DNA sequence: TGCAGCGTTGGGACAGGGGTAAGGAATGAGCAGTTCTTC.